The 22 T cell receptor beta chains reported below all come from one sample, sequenced in a study of human T cells and chemical hapten exposure. TCRdb re-derived calls from the RACE reads in MiXCR, one entry per CDR3 protein. The sample consists of 75,000 to 100,000 distinct CDR3 sequences, approximately 9.3% of them appearing once. Time point: patch test 2, 6 weeks after DPC sensitization. Documented treatment: therapeutic diphenylcyclopropenone sensitization with weekly scalp DPC. The sequencing used whole blood, collected in connection with sensitization to the hapten diphenylcyclopropenone (DPC). These receptors all come from a woman between 40 and 50 years old with alopecia areata. Some clones in this sample may be carry-over from other donors' samples.

V usage is TRBV11-2 and J usage is TRBJ2-4, with 8 bases matching TRBD2. With V trimmed by 4 bases and J by 9 bases, 5 bases remained unmatched. Germline V gene lookup returns CDR1 SGHAT and CDR2 FQNNGV. This CDR3 contains 13 residues. The CDR3 loop reads CASSSDLAGIQYF. CDR3 in DNA: TGTGCCAGCAGCTCGGACCTAGCGGGCATTCAGTACTTC.

The chain uses TRBV7-3 and TRBJ2-5; D uncertain. V shed 2 bases and J shed 2 bases, with 6 bases lying between them. The CDR3 spans 13 residues. Germline V lookup: CDR1 SGHTA, CDR2 FQGTGA. CDR3 residues: CASSLAEQETQYF. CDR3 nucleotide sequence: TGTGCCAGCAGCTTAGCGGAACAAGAGACCCAGTACTTC.

This chain links TRBV21-1 with TRBJ2-3. TRBV21-1 is a listed pseudogene. CDR3 length: 12 amino acids. Written as DNA, the CDR3 is TGTGCCAGCAGACTTGTCACAGATACGCAGTATTTT. Translation: CASRLVTDTQYF.

This clonotype was seen a few times. The gene calls are TRBV2 and TRBJ2-5; D is unresolved. Trimming shortened V by 6 bases and J by 2 bases, and 7 bases separated the two germline ends. The CDR3 consists of 12 residues. Germline assignment: CDR1 SNHLY and CDR2 FYNNEI. CDR3 sequence reads: CASRGLQETQYF. The CDR3 region has the DNA TGTGCCAGCAGGGGTCTGCAAGAGACCCAGTACTTC.

The chain recombines TRBV6-2 or TRBV6-3 with TRBJ2-7; 7 bases are a match to TRBD1. The CDR3 has 14 residues. The junction had 4 bases not matched to a gene; V was cut back by 5 bases and J by 0 bases. Looked up from germline, CDR1 is MNHEY and CDR2 is SVGEGT. The CDR3 region has the DNA TGTGCCAGCAGTCTCCAGGGGGTCTCCTACGAGCAGTACTTC. This gives the protein CASSLQGVSYEQYF.

This clonotype came up a few times. The rearrangement links TRBV19 to TRBJ2-6; possibly TRBD1 for D (5 bases). Germline V gene lookup returns CDR1 LNHDA and CDR2 SQIVND (reference sequence). This CDR3 is 15 amino acids long. V was pared by 6 bases and J by 2 bases, with 11 bases between. CDR3 region: CASRLQGPGANVLTF. CDR3 bases: TGTGCCAGTAGACTCCAGGGCCCTGGGGCCAACGTCCTGACTTTC.

The chain employs TRBV27 and TRBJ2-1; 7 nucleotides match TRBD2. The CDR3 runs 14 residues. Per the germline V gene, CDR1 is MNHEY and CDR2 is SMNVEV (reference sequence). V shed 4 bases, J shed 5 bases, and the junction held 5 bases outside the gene matches. CDR3 DNA: TGTGCCAGCAGTTGGAGGGAGGGCCACAATGAGCAGTTCTTC. It translates to CASSWREGHNEQFF.

V usage is TRBV2 and J usage is TRBJ1-1; 7 bases are shared with TRBD1. Per the germline V gene, CDR1 is SNHLY and CDR2 is FYNNEI. The V gene end was trimmed by 7 bases and the J gene end by 6 bases; junction bases not matched to a gene: 8. The CDR3 totals 13 residues. CDR3 in amino acids: CASTDREQAEAFF. As DNA, the CDR3 is TGTGCCAGCACCGACAGGGAACAGGCTGAAGCTTTCTTT.

In this sample, this clonotype turned up once. The chain uses TRBV7-2 and TRBJ2-1; 7 nucleotides match TRBD2. Germline trimming cut 4 bases from V and 9 bases from J; bases unmatched to any gene: 18. The CDR3 contains 17 residues. The germline CDR1 and CDR2 sequences are SGHTA and FQGNSA. CDR3 protein: CASSSTFTLLAISEQFF. The DNA of the CDR3 is TGTGCCAGCAGCTCAACCTTCACCCTACTAGCGATAAGTGAGCAGTTCTTC.

The chain employs TRBV11-2 and TRBJ2-1, with TRBD2 matching over 10 bases. The CDR3 spans 15 residues. Germline CDR1 and CDR2: SGHAT and FQNNGV. J gave up 6 bases and V 6 bases, and 8 bases lay outside the gene matches. CDR3 nucleotides: TGTGCCAGCAGAACACTAGCGGGGCTCGCCAATGAGCAGTTCTTC. Translating it yields CASRTLAGLANEQFF. The full variable domain, rest sourced from reference TRBV11-2 and TRBJ2-1, is EAGVAQSPRYKIIEKRQSVAFWCNPISGHATLYWYQQILGQGPKLLIQFQNNGVVDDSQLPKDRFSAERLKGVDSTLKIQPAKLEDSAVYLCASRTLAGLANEQFFGPGTRLTVL.

In this sample, this clonotype turned up a few times. V and J are TRBV7-8 and TRBJ2-2, with D possibly called TRBD1 or TRBD2 (5 bases each). The CDR3 contains 15 residues. Germline CDR1 and CDR2: SGHVS and FQNEAQ. Trimming removed 1 base from V and 3 bases from J, with 9 bases in between. The CDR3 coding sequence is TGTGCCAGCAGCTTAGGTGGGGGTTACACCGGGGAGCTGTTTTTT. Amino acids: CASSLGGGYTGELFF.

This clonotype was seen repeatedly, ten times or more. V is TRBV28 and J is TRBJ2-7; the D gene could be TRBD1 or TRBD2 (6 bases each). The V and J ends lost 3 bases and 4 bases respectively, with 13 bases between them. The CDR3 runs 14 residues. Germline V gene sequence: CDR1 MDHEN, CDR2 SYDVKM. The CDR3 DNA sequence: TGTGCCAGCAGTTTGGGGGGACACGGATACGAGCAGTACTTC. Amino acid sequence: CASSLGGHGYEQYF.

CDR3 nucleotides: TGTGCCAGCAGCTTAGGACTAGCGGGAGTTGATACGCAGTATTTT. Residues: CASSLGLAGVDTQYF. The chain combines TRBV7-9 with TRBJ2-3; 12 nucleotides line up with TRBD2. The CDR3 loop spans 15 amino acids. In germline, CDR1 is SEHNR, CDR2 FQNEAQ (reference sequence). V was pared by 1 base and J by 6 bases, with 2 bases of the junction left unmatched.

Ten or more counts support this clonotype. The J gene is TRBJ1-2, the V gene TRBV19, with D perhaps matching TRBD1 (5 bases). The V end lost 2 bases, the J end lost 8 bases, and 15 bases lay between the germline ends. The CDR3 is made up of 14 amino acids. Germline V gene data show CDR1 as LNHDA and CDR2 as SQIVND (reference sequence). The CDR3 DNA is TGTGCCAGTAGTATACGGCAGGGCTCTGACGGCTACACCTTC. Its protein product is CASSIRQGSDGYTF.

The chain combines TRBV20-1 with TRBJ2-5; the match to TRBD1 covers 8 bases. The CDR3 runs 14 residues. The trim removed 1 base at V and 5 bases at J, leaving 6 bases unmatched. Germline CDR1 DFQATT, CDR2 SNEGSKA (reference sequence). This CDR3 is CSARAGGTGETQYF. The CDR3 DNA reads as TGCAGTGCTAGAGCAGGGGGCACGGGGGAGACCCAGTACTTC.

The table lists this clonotype with a few counts. This chain uses TRBV24-1 with TRBJ1-2, with D unclear. Germline CDR1 is KGHDR and CDR2 is SFDVKD. Trimming pared 0 bases from V and 1 base from J, leaving 5 bases between. CDR3 length equals 14 residues. CDR3 bases: TGTGCCACCAGTGATTTGGGGAGTAACTATGGCTACACCTTC. Amino acids: CATSDLGSNYGYTF.

The table lists this clonotype with many counts. The V gene is TRBV7-2, the J gene TRBJ1-2; D perhaps matches TRBD1 (6 bases). The CDR3 sequence is 14 residues long. Germline V gives CDR1 SGHTA, CDR2 FQGNSA. The germline V and J ends were trimmed by 3 bases and 7 bases, with 15 bases remaining between them. CDR3 sequence (DNA): TGTGCCAGCAGCTTGGCTACAGGGACGACTGGCTACACCTTC. Translating gives CASSLATGTTGYTF. Filled out from reference TRBV7-2 and TRBJ1-2, the complete variable domain reads GAGVSQSPSNKVTEKGKDVELRCDPISGHTALYWYRQSLGQGLEFLIYFQGNSAPDKSGLPSDRFSAERTGGSVSTLTIQRTQQEDSAVYLCASSLATGTTGYTFGSGTRLTVV.

The chain combines TRBV29-1 with TRBJ2-7; D call uncertain. Looked up from germline, CDR1 is SQVTM and CDR2 is ANQGSEA. This CDR3 has 13 amino acids. V was clipped by 3 bases and J by 4 bases, with 13 bases between them. In nucleotides, the CDR3 is TGCAGCGTTGATGGGGTACACGGGTACGAGCAGTACTTC. Translating gives CSVDGVHGYEQYF.

This clonotype was recorded many times. The chain uses TRBV6-2 or TRBV6-3 and TRBJ1-2; TRBD1 agrees at 10 bases. This CDR3 comprises 14 residues. Germline values: CDR1 MNHEY, CDR2 SVGEGT. With 2 bases clipped from V and 6 bases from J, the junction kept 3 bases outside the gene matches. CDR3 residues: CASSYPDRGNGYTF. The CDR3 DNA reads TGTGCCAGCAGTTACCCGGACAGGGGGAATGGCTACACCTTC.

At least ten counts were recorded for this clonotype. The CDR3 coding sequence is TGTGCCAGCAGTACAGGGCCCGGGGAGCTGTTTTTT. It translates to CASSTGPGELFF. The chain has TRBV12-3 or TRBV12-4 and TRBJ2-2, with a weak D call TRBD1 (6 bases). V lost 5 bases and J 6 bases, leaving 7 bases between the germline ends. The CDR3 loop spans 12 amino acids.

V gene TRBV5-4 combines with J gene TRBJ1-1, with 7 bases aligning to TRBD1. The CDR3 is 13 residues long. V lost 5 bases to trimming and J lost 7 bases; unmatched junction nucleotides: 8. The V gene's germline CDR1 is SGHNT and CDR2 YYREEE (reference sequence). CDR3 protein: CASRLTGVSEAFF. The DNA for the CDR3 is TGTGCCAGCAGATTAACAGGGGTGAGTGAAGCTTTCTTT.

The chain joins TRBV6-4 to TRBJ2-1; D possibly corresponds to TRBD2 (5 bases). Germline V lookup: CDR1 MRHNA, CDR2 SNTAGT. Trimming pared 0 bases from V and 6 bases from J, leaving 12 bases between. The CDR3 has 15 amino acids. For the CDR3, the DNA is TGTGCCAGCAGTGACTCTGCGCAGGAGGTCAATGAGCAGTTCTTC. This encodes CASSDSAQEVNEQFF.